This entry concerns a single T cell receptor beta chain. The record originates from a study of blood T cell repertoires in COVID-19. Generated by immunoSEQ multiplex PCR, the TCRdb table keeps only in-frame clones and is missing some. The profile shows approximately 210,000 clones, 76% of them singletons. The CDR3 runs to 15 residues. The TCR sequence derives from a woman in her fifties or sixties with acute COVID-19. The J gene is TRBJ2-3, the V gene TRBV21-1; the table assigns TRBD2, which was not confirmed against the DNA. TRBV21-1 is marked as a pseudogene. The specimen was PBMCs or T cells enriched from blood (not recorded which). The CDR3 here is CASSTSGGSTDTQYF. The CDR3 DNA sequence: TGTGCCAGCAGCACTTCCGGGGGGAGCACAGATACGCAGTATTTT.